These T cell receptor beta chains were read from a single sample in a study of identical twins. Via MiXCR, TCRdb re-called the 5' RACE reads, giving one row per CDR3 protein. The table lists about 660,000 distinct CDR3 sequences, around 8.3% of them singletons, with approximately 0.89% in the top ten. Another study also made use of these data, one on yellow fever vaccine responses in identical twins.

The material sequenced was PBMCs. The receptors come from a young woman in good health. Both conserved end residues are part of each CDR3. Fields, in order: D gene, J gene, CDR3 length, V gene, CDR3 protein. D genes are given only for firm matches.

>NA|TRBJ1-4|13|TRBV12-3/TRBV12-4
CASSSNMDEKLFF
>TRBD2|TRBJ2-3|16|TRBV7-9
CASSSSSGGRPDTQYF
>NA|TRBJ2-7|14|TRBV5-1
CASSLEIRVHEQYF
>NA|TRBJ2-3|15|TRBV5-1
CASSQDPMGTDTQYF
>NA|TRBJ2-5|16|TRBV12-3/TRBV12-4
CASSRVVGSRVETQYF
>NA|TRBJ2-1|14|TRBV19
CASSKIDFNNEQFF
>TRBD2|TRBJ2-3|15|TRBV7-6
CASSPLVAGGFEQYF
>NA|TRBJ2-4|16|TRBV5-1
CASSFVGGGSKNIQYF
>TRBD1|TRBJ1-1|14|TRBV20-1
CSARPYRGSTEAFF
>TRBD1|TRBJ2-1|15|TRBV20-1
CSASPTTGLYNEQFF
>TRBD1|TRBJ2-7|12|TRBV29-1
CSVRDSRAEQYF
>NA|TRBJ2-5|11|TRBV12-3/TRBV12-4
CASTHGETQYF
>TRBD1|TRBJ2-7|15|TRBV20-1
CSAEPKTGKTYEQYF
>NA|TRBJ2-3|14|TRBV30
CAWSVRRDVDTQYF
>NA|TRBJ2-2|14|TRBV6-2/TRBV6-3
CASKHRERTGELFF
>NA|TRBJ2-1|11|TRBV29-1
CSVEDPGRQFF
>TRBD2|TRBJ2-7|17|TRBV6-2/TRBV6-3
CASRKGLAGKSSYEQYF
>TRBD1|TRBJ1-6|13|TRBV20-1
CSAWTGLGSPLHF
>TRBD2|TRBJ2-7|15|TRBV5-1
CASRPTSGGTYEQYF
>TRBD2|TRBJ2-7|18|TRBV11-1
CASSPTGGTSRRTYEQYF
>TRBD2|TRBJ2-3|16|TRBV4-1
CASSPGGAAPTDTQYF
>NA|TRBJ2-1|20|TRBV11-1
CASSLRSGRRITSSYNEQFF
>NA|TRBJ2-5|19|TRBV7-3
CASSLPRVPSKEPQETQYF
>NA|TRBJ2-5|12|TRBV5-6
CAPLGSQETQYF
>NA|TRBJ2-7|16|TRBV10-3
CAISESVGKSWYEQYF
>NA|TRBJ2-1|16|TRBV6-2/TRBV6-3
CASSYSGRGRRSEQFF
>TRBD1|TRBJ2-7|15|TRBV27
CASRLTGASVHEQYF
>TRBD2|TRBJ2-1|13|TRBV29-1
CSAEAGGSNEQFF
>NA|TRBJ2-1|16|TRBV5-4
CASSPEASFSYNEQFF
>NA|TRBJ2-2|17|TRBV4-3
CASSQDRGQGLTGELFF
>TRBD1|TRBJ2-2|15|TRBV7-8
CASSLQGVNTGELFF